This T cell receptor beta chain was captured by sequencing in a study of blood T cell repertoires in COVID-19 (dated by TCRdb to about 2020). Regarding the complete study: Collaborator samples came from the United States, Italy and Spain and covered acute and convalescent phases of COVID-19. The prospective study material was composed of cDNA or gDNA derived from T cells, B-cell-depleted T cells, or PBMCs. Deeply sampled blood TCRbeta repertoires from subjects exposed to, actively infected with, or recovered from COVID-19 were included in the dataset. The repertoires were made available in a free public database intended to serve as a resource for research on the immune response to SARS-CoV-2. Samples came from the ongoing ImmuneRACE study (first 160 participants) plus 1,254 subjects from 6 global collaborators. A de-identified subject ID, COVID-19 status, age in years and sex were almost always included in the sample metadata. HLA class I and class II types, where available, came from metadata supplied by the sample provider rather than from assay-based typing. General findings and caveats noted by the study authors: The amount of clinical and demographic metadata varied by source and participant and was provided uncurated.

Concerning this clone itself: The antigen it binds to is not known. The record has no base qualities; no much larger clone is one base away.

Collaborating institutions collected whole blood in K2EDTA tubes following their own protocols. For TCRbeta analysis, collaborator samples were shipped as frozen whole blood, as isolated PBMCs, or as DNA extracted from either sample type. V sheds 3 bases and J sheds 10 bases, leaving 18 bases between their ends. For CDR1 and CDR2, the germline V gene (reference sequence) lists DFQATT and SNEGSKA. The CDR3 runs 14 amino acids, cysteine and phenylalanine included. CDR3 DNA is the only sequence kept; it has 42 bases, read in frame from the first base. TCRbeta CDR3 regions were amplified from genomic DNA using the immunoSEQ Assay, a bias-controlled multiplex PCR. On the study's bioinformatics: Nucleated cell counts per sample were estimated from amplification of reference gene primers within the assay. To quantify the absolute abundance of each unique TCRbeta CDR3 rearrangement, sequence reads were collapsed and filtered. For each sample, productive Simpson clonality was calculated as the square root of Simpson's diversity index across productive rearrangements. TCRdb's version of the immuneACCESS table is confined to in-frame rearrangements and falls short of the full clone set. An unresolved V gene accounts for under half of the shortfall where checked; the remainder is of unknown origin. Clone size and the V and J calls come from that table; the DNA yielded D and trimming. The sample profile shows 200,000 to 300,000 clones; around 87% of them were found once. Jointly, the top ten make up about 7.6% of the sample.

This TCR was recovered from a woman in her 70s with active or convalescent COVID-19. The sample comprised peripheral blood. The chain was built from TRBV20-1 and TRBJ1-4, and TRBD1 may be the D gene, going by 5 matching bases. CDR3 loop: CSASLRAVGGKLFF. The nucleotide sequence is given as TGCAGTGCTAGTCTGCGGGCTGTGGGGGGAAAACTGTTTTTT.